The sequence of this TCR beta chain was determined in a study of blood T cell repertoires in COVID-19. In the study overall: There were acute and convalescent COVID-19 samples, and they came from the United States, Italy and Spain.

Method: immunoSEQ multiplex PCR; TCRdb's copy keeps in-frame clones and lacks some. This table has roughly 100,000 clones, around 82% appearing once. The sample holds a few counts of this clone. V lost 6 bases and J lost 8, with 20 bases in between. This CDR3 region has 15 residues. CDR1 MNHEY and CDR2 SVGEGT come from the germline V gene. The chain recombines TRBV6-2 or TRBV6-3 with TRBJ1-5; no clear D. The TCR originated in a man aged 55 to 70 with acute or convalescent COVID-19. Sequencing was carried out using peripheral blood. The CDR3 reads CASSQPGSGDEPQHF. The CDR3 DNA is TGTGCCAGCAGCCAACCCGGGAGTGGGGATGAGCCCCAGCATTTT.